One and the same sample provided the 20 T cell receptor beta chains below, sequenced in a study of T cell responses to AZD1222 COVID-19 vaccine. Generated by immunoSEQ multiplex PCR, the TCRdb table keeps only in-frame clones and is missing some. There are 35,000 to 50,000 clones in the sample; around four fifths occur only once, and 20% to 25% lies in the top ten. Material: peripheral blood, obtained 28 days after the second dose of the MenACWY control vaccine. Receptors were obtained from an adult who received the MenACWY meningococcal vaccine as a control.

The rearrangement uses TRBV7-9 and TRBJ2-1, with 7 positions matching TRBD1. The germline V gene encodes CDR1 SEHNR and CDR2 FQNEAQ (reference sequence). This CDR3 is built from 13 residues. Unmatched junction bases numbered 10, after V lost 9 bases and J lost 8 bases. The CDR3 DNA is TGTGCCAGTCGGGACAGCCACATCGATGAGCAGTTCTTC. Encoded protein: CASRDSHIDEQFF.

This clone was picked up a small number of times. The CDR3 nucleotides read TGTGCCAGCAACGCTCTAGGGGGCTCCTACAATGAGCAGTTCTTC. Translating it yields CASNALGGSYNEQFF. This chain connects TRBV7-6 to TRBJ2-1; perhaps TRBD1 as D (6 bases). The CDR3 covers 15 residues. CDR1 and CDR2 (germline): SGHVS, FNYEAQ. V lost 7 bases, J lost 0 bases, and 13 bases lay in between.

V gene TRBV19 combines with J gene TRBJ1-2; D perhaps matches TRBD1 (6 bases). V lost 8 bases and J lost 4, with 14 bases in between. This CDR3 region has 13 residues. Germline V gene sequence: CDR1 LNHDA, CDR2 SQIVND (reference sequence). CDR3 sequence: CASRGGRGYGYTF. CDR3 DNA sequence: TGTGCCAGTCGAGGGGGAAGGGGCTATGGCTACACCTTC.

This clone was observed a handful of times. The chain carries TRBV7-9 and TRBJ1-2; perhaps TRBD1 as D (6 bases). Germline-derived CDR1 and CDR2 are SEHNR and FQNEAQ (reference sequence). This CDR3 has 15 residues. V lost 5 bases and J 4 bases, leaving 17 bases between the germline ends. The CDR3 DNA follows: TGTGCCAGCAGCCCAAGACGGGACACCGTCTATGGCTACACCTTC. Protein product: CASSPRRDTVYGYTF.

V and J are TRBV30 and TRBJ1-3; D is unresolved. The length of the CDR3 is 14 residues. V was pared by 2 bases and J by 3 bases, with 11 bases between. Germline V CDR1 and CDR2: GTSNPN, SVGIG (reference sequence). CDR3 nucleotides: TGTGCCTGGAGTCAGAAATCGTTTGGAAACACCATATATTTT. Its translation is CAWSQKSFGNTIYF.

The chain links TRBV5-1 to TRBJ1-1, with D uncertain. CDR3 size: 13 residues. Germline CDR1 is SGHRS and CDR2 is YFSETQ. V lost 2 bases and J lost 5, with 10 bases in between. The CDR3 reads CASSFDKTTEAFF. CDR3 bases: TGCGCCAGCAGCTTCGACAAGACGACTGAAGCTTTCTTT.

The chain uses TRBV3-1 (or the pseudogene TRBV3-2) and TRBJ2-7; no clear D. V was cut by 4 bases and J by 2 bases, with 9 bases left in between. The CDR3 consists of 13 residues. The germline V gene encodes CDR1 LGHDT and CDR2 YNNKEL (reference sequence). The CDR3 loop reads CASSLFSAYEQYF. CDR3 sequence (DNA): TGTGCCAGCAGCCTCTTTTCCGCCTACGAGCAGTACTTC.

The J gene is TRBJ1-1, the V gene TRBV6-4, with 7 nucleotides matching TRBD1. This CDR3 has 14 residues. CDR1 and CDR2 from the germline V gene are MRHNA and SNTAGT. V gave up 6 bases and J gave up 1 base; unmatched junction bases: 5. The CDR3 DNA reads as TGTGCCAGCAGACCCCACAGGGGGAACACTGAAGCTTTCTTT. Its translation is CASRPHRGNTEAFF.

The chain carries TRBV28 and TRBJ1-5, with D possibly being TRBD1 (5 bases). The CDR3 covers 15 residues. V was cut by 6 bases and J by 0 bases, with 12 bases left in between. Germline CDR1 reads MDHEN; CDR2 reads SYDVKM. The CDR3 DNA reads as TGTGCCAGCAGATCTGACAGACATAGCAATCAGCCCCAGCATTTT. As protein: CASRSDRHSNQPQHF.

The gene calls are TRBV11-2 and TRBJ2-1; TRBD1 agrees at 9 bases. CDR3 length: 16 amino acids. Germline V lookup: CDR1 SGHAT, CDR2 FQNNGV. V lost 6 bases, J lost 6 bases, and 12 bases stayed unmatched. The CDR3 loop reads CASSYPTGGIANEQFF. The CDR3 nucleotides read TGTGCCAGCAGTTACCCGACAGGGGGAATCGCCAATGAGCAGTTCTTC.

DNA for the CDR3: TGTGCCAGCAGCGTGACAGATGCAACTAATGAAAAACTGTTTTTT. Residues: CASSVTDATNEKLFF. This chain uses TRBV9 with TRBJ1-4; D is perhaps TRBD1 (5 bases). The CDR3 is 15 residues long. The V and J ends lost 2 bases and 0 bases respectively, with 8 bases between them. The V gene's germline CDR1 is SGDLS and CDR2 YYNGEE.

The rearrangement joins TRBV12-3 or TRBV12-4 to TRBJ2-7, with D uncertain. V was pared by 6 bases and J by 3 bases, with 9 bases between. The CDR3 is 12 residues long. CDR3 nucleotides: TGTGCCAGCAGCCGTGGTTTCTACGAGCAGTACGTC. As protein: CASSRGFYEQYV.

This clone is judged large. The chain recombines TRBV7-8 with TRBJ2-7; no reliable D call. V was cut by 5 bases and J by 7 bases, with 18 bases left in between. CDR1 is SGHVS, CDR2 FQNEAQ, per germline. The CDR3 sequence is 14 residues long. CDR3 loop: CASSPSDGPREQYV. CDR3 DNA: TGTGCCAGCAGCCCTTCGGACGGGCCGAGGGAGCAGTACGTC.

CDR3 sequence: CASSRGLQSWGANEKLFF. In DNA form, the CDR3 reads TGCGCCAGCAGCCGAGGCCTACAGAGTTGGGGGGCTAATGAAAAACTGTTTTTT. This rearrangement joins TRBV5-1 to TRBJ1-4; TRBD1 might be the D (5 bases). CDR1 is SGHRS and CDR2 is YFSETQ in the germline V gene. This CDR3 spans 18 amino acids. The V gene lost 4 bases and the J gene lost 3 bases, with 22 bases spanning the gap.

The chain recombines TRBV5-5 with TRBJ2-7; D is possibly TRBD1 (5 bases). This CDR3 spans 17 amino acids. V was shortened by 4 bases and J by 0 bases, with 20 bases between the two germline ends. Germline V gene data show CDR1 as SGHKS and CDR2 as YYEKEE (reference sequence). This CDR3 reads CASSPASRQIRSYEQYF. The CDR3 nucleotides are TGTGCCAGCAGCCCGGCGTCCCGACAGATACGCTCCTACGAGCAGTACTTC.

The rearrangement uses TRBV6-5 and TRBJ2-3; 7 bases fit TRBD1. Germline CDR1 reads MNHEY; CDR2 reads SVGAGI. The ends lost 0 bases at V and 3 bases at J; junction bases unmatched: 6. This CDR3 has 16 residues. The CDR3 sequence: CASSYSPPGGTDTQYF. CDR3 bases: TGTGCCAGCAGTTACTCCCCCCCAGGGGGAACAGATACGCAGTATTTT.

This clone occurred once. This chain connects TRBV7-9 to TRBJ1-1, with a possible D match to TRBD1 (6 bases). Trimming removed 5 bases at V and 0 bases at J, with 13 bases between. This CDR3 has 15 amino acids. CDR1 is SEHNR and CDR2 is FQNEAQ in the germline V gene (reference sequence). As DNA, the CDR3 is TGTGCCAGCAGCCGAGGGGACACTTTGAACACTGAAGCTTTCTTT. Its translation is CASSRGDTLNTEAFF.

The rearrangement links TRBV11-2 to TRBJ2-7, with 9 bases identical to TRBD2. J lost 6 bases, V lost 2 bases, and 14 bases had no gene match. The germline V gene encodes CDR1 SGHAT and CDR2 FQNNGV. This CDR3 is built from 17 residues. The CDR3 reads CASSLLSSGARGAEQYF. CDR3 coding DNA: TGTGCCAGCAGCTTACTGTCTAGCGGGGCCCGAGGGGCCGAGCAGTACTTC.

The chain links TRBV19 to TRBJ1-6, with TRBD1 matching over 9 bases. The CDR3 contains 20 residues. The germline V gene encodes CDR1 LNHDA and CDR2 SQIVND (reference sequence). V was pared by 6 bases and J by 14 bases, with 29 bases of the junction left unmatched. CDR3 nucleotides: TGTGCCAGTAGCCGAGGACAGGGGACAGCCAGTGATCACATTTCGAAGACCCTCCACTTT. Translated, it gives CASSRGQGTASDHISKTLHF. The whole variable domain, filled in from reference TRBV19 and TRBJ1-6, reads DGGITQSPKYLFRKEGQNVTLSCEQNLNHDAMYWYRQDPGQGLRLIYYSQIVNDFQKGDIAEGYSVSREKKESFPLTVTSAQKNPTAFYLCASSRGQGTASDHISKTLHFGNGTRLTVT.

This chain joins TRBV4-2 and TRBJ2-7; D is uncertain. Deletions cut 1 base from V and 4 bases from J, with 14 bases between. Per the germline V gene, CDR1 is LGHNA and CDR2 is YNFKEQ. The CDR3 contains 15 residues. CDR3 sequence reads: CASSQASAGDYEQYF. CDR3 in DNA: TGTGCCAGCAGCCAAGCGTCCGCTGGGGATTACGAGCAGTACTTC.